These 20 T cell receptor beta chains originate from one sample sequenced in a study of T cell changes during pregnancy in multiple sclerosis. The table came from immunoSEQ multiplex PCR; TCRdb's copy has only in-frame clones and leaves some out. The profile shows 40,000 to 50,000 clones, about 92% of them singletons. The sample was CD8+ T cells from peripheral blood mononuclear cells, taken in the first trimester of pregnancy. These receptors were taken from a female donor with multiple sclerosis, enrolled in a pregnancy study.

This chain links TRBV7-2 with TRBJ2-7; perhaps TRBD2 as D (7 bases). The CDR3 sequence is 15 residues long. The germline gives CDR1 SGHTA, CDR2 FQGNSA. V lost 6 bases and J lost 2, with 17 bases in between. Written as DNA, the CDR3 is TGTGCCAGCAGTAGCTGGGGGGGCGGAACCTACGAGCAGTACTTC. It specifies CASSSWGGGTYEQYF.

The J gene is TRBJ1-1, the V gene TRBV27; possibly TRBD1 for D (5 bases). CDR1 is MNHEY, CDR2 SMNVEV, per germline (reference sequence). The germline V and J ends were trimmed by 5 bases and 2 bases, with 9 bases remaining between them. The CDR3 sequence is 13 residues long. The CDR3 reads CASSVGGNTEAFF. The CDR3 bases are TGTGCCAGCAGTGTGGGGGGTAACACTGAAGCTTTCTTT.

This chain connects TRBV27 to TRBJ1-3; 7 positions match TRBD1. The germline V gene encodes CDR1 MNHEY and CDR2 SMNVEV (reference sequence). This CDR3 is built from 15 residues. Unmatched junction bases numbered 4, after V lost 2 bases and J lost 3 bases. The CDR3 DNA follows: TGTGCCAGCAGTTTAGTAGGGGGCGGTGGAAACACCATATATTTT. It encodes CASSLVGGGGNTIYF.

In this sample, this clone turned up once. The chain recombines TRBV5-4 with TRBJ2-3, with D unclear. CDR1 and CDR2 (germline): SGHNT, YYREEE (reference sequence). The CDR3 sequence is 14 residues long. The V end was cut by 6 bases, the J end by 3 bases, with 14 bases between. CDR3 region: CASTLRPGTDTQYF. CDR3 bases: TGTGCCAGCACCCTCCGGCCCGGGACAGATACGCAGTATTTT.

The chain combines TRBV6-1 with TRBJ1-5; no definite D call. This CDR3 has 15 amino acids. V was shortened by 4 bases and J by 2 bases, with 12 bases between the two germline ends. Germline assignment: CDR1 MNHNS and CDR2 SASEGT. Written as DNA, the CDR3 is TGTGCCAGCAGTGTGGCCCTTCATGGCAATCAGCCCCAGCATTTT. This gives the protein CASSVALHGNQPQHF.

The chain uses TRBV6-7 and TRBJ1-4; D might be TRBD1 (5 bases). TRBV6-7 is labeled an ORF, and its function is uncertain. This CDR3 spans 16 amino acids. The germline V and J ends were trimmed by 2 bases and 3 bases, with 13 bases remaining between them. CDR3 DNA: TGTGCCAGCAGTTACACCGGGGGATCGCCTAATGAAAAACTGTTTTTT. Protein sequence: CASSYTGGSPNEKLFF.

This rearrangement joins TRBV2 to TRBJ1-5, with 7 positions matching TRBD1. The CDR3 is 16 amino acids. Trimming at V came to 5 bases and at J to 0 bases, leaving 7 bases not matched to a gene. From germline, CDR1 is SNHLY and CDR2 FYNNEI. CDR3 residues: CASSRSGGYSNQPQHF. In DNA form, the CDR3 reads TGTGCCAGCAGTAGATCAGGGGGTTATAGCAATCAGCCCCAGCATTTT.

This chain uses TRBV29-1 with TRBJ1-4; tentatively, D is TRBD1 (5 bases). V gave up 3 bases and J gave up 10 bases, with 9 bases separating them. The CDR3 is 11 residues long. Germline V gives CDR1 SQVTM, CDR2 ANQGSEA. As DNA, the CDR3 is TGCAGCGTTGACAGGGCCGGAAAACTGTTTTTT. Encoded protein: CSVDRAGKLFF.

This chain joins TRBV2 and TRBJ2-2; D may be TRBD1 (6 bases). The CDR3 consists of 18 residues. Germline V gives CDR1 SNHLY, CDR2 FYNNEI. Trimming shortened V by 5 bases and J by 0 bases, and 19 bases separated the two germline ends. CDR3 amino acids: CASSSNNREFANTGELFF. The CDR3 DNA reads TGTGCCAGCAGTTCAAATAACAGGGAGTTCGCGAACACCGGGGAGCTGTTTTTT.

The J gene is TRBJ1-4, the V gene TRBV7-9, with D tentatively TRBD1 (5 bases). There are 15 residues in the CDR3. CDR1 SEHNR and CDR2 FQNEAQ come from the germline V gene (reference sequence). The V and J ends lost 4 bases and 4 bases respectively, with 13 bases between them. The CDR3 reads CASSSGAGINEKLFF. The CDR3 bases are TGTGCCAGCAGCTCCGGGGCGGGGATTAATGAAAAACTGTTTTTT.

The CDR3 sequence is CASALSLSVQNQPQHF. DNA for the CDR3: TGTGCCAGCGCTCTTTCGTTGTCAGTTCAGAATCAGCCCCAGCATTTT. The J gene is TRBJ1-5, the V gene TRBV2; D gene uncertain. Germline lookup yields CDR1 SNHLY and CDR2 FYNNEI. CDR3 length equals 16 residues. The V and J ends lost 8 bases and 4 bases respectively, with 21 bases between them.

V gene TRBV7-9 combines with J gene TRBJ2-7; the match to TRBD1 covers 7 bases. Trimming removed 5 bases from V and 1 base from J; junction bases left unmatched: 5. This CDR3 comprises 14 residues. From germline, CDR1 is SEHNR and CDR2 FQNEAQ (reference sequence). The CDR3: CASSDTTGSYEQYF. The CDR3 nucleotides read TGTGCCAGCAGCGACACGACAGGGTCCTACGAGCAGTACTTC.

The chain carries TRBV6-5 and TRBJ2-2; no clear D gene. The CDR3 has 14 amino acids. Germline loops: CDR1 MNHEY, CDR2 SVGAGI. V was shortened by 6 bases and J by 4 bases, with 12 bases between the two germline ends. The CDR3 sequence: CASSPRLVTGELFF. CDR3 nucleotides: TGTGCCAGCAGCCCCCGACTCGTCACCGGGGAGCTGTTTTTT.

The chain links TRBV12-5 to TRBJ2-2; TRBD2 agrees at 10 bases. The CDR3 covers 19 residues. Trimming removed 3 bases from V and 3 bases from J; junction bases left unmatched: 13. Germline CDR1 reads LGHNT; CDR2 reads FRNRAP. The CDR3 DNA sequence: TGTGCTAGTGGTTTTTGGCTCGATTGGACTAGCGGTTACACCGGGGAGCTGTTTTTT. Amino acid sequence: CASGFWLDWTSGYTGELFF.

This clone was recorded only once. The rearrangement links TRBV6-5 to TRBJ2-2; D is uncertain. The CDR3 runs 13 residues. Germline CDR1 is MNHEY and CDR2 is SVGAGI. V dropped 6 bases and J dropped 1 base, with 6 bases sitting between them. CDR3 nucleotide sequence: TGTGCCAGCAGAGCTAGGAACACCGGGGAGCTGTTTTTT. Its protein is CASRARNTGELFF.

The chain links TRBV7-9 to TRBJ2-1, with 7 bases fitting TRBD1. The CDR3 runs to 16 residues. Losses at the gene ends were 5 bases for V and 7 bases for J; bases not matched to a gene: 14. The germline V gene has CDR1 SEHNR and CDR2 FQNEAQ (reference sequence). The CDR3 region has the DNA TGTGCCAGCAGCGAACGGGACAGACCGACCAAAAATGAGCAGTTCTTC. This encodes CASSERDRPTKNEQFF.

The chain is built from TRBV6-5 and TRBJ1-1; the D gene is possibly TRBD1 (6 bases). The germline V and J ends were trimmed by 5 bases and 1 base, with 14 bases remaining between them. The germline V gene has CDR1 MNHEY and CDR2 SVGAGI. This CDR3 has 15 amino acids. The CDR3 DNA reads TGTGCCAGCAGTGGTCCGGGACATAAGAACACTGAAGCTTTCTTT. Amino acid sequence: CASSGPGHKNTEAFF.

The chain has TRBV25-1 and TRBJ2-1; 10 bases agree with TRBD2. The V gene's germline CDR1 is MGHDK and CDR2 SYGVNS. This CDR3 is built from 11 residues. V dropped 8 bases and J dropped 9; count of bases not matched to a gene: 1. The CDR3 DNA is TGTGCCAGCTTAGCGGGAGGTGAGCAGTTCTTC. It yields the protein CASLAGGEQFF. The entire variable domain, with the rest obtained from reference TRBV25-1 and TRBJ2-1, is as follows: EADIYQTPRYLVIGTGKKITLECSQTMGHDKMYWYQQDPGMELHLIHYSYGVNSTEKGDLSSESTVSRIRTEHFPLTLESARPSHTSQYLCASLAGGEQFFGPGTRLTVL.

Here the CDR3 reads CASSFGDTQYF. For the CDR3, the DNA is TGTGCCAGCAGTTTCGGGGATACGCAGTATTTT. The genes are TRBV27 and TRBJ2-3; unclear D gene. Per germline, CDR1 MNHEY and CDR2 SMNVEV (reference sequence). This CDR3 has 11 amino acids. Trimming cost V 3 bases and J 6 bases, with 4 bases left between them.

By share, this clone ranks as medium-sized (0.01 to 0.1%). The sample holds other DNA sequences that translate to the same CDR3. The chain carries TRBV27 and TRBJ1-1, with no clear D. V gave up 3 bases and J gave up 1 base, with 12 bases separating them. The CDR3 sequence is 15 residues long. Per germline, CDR1 MNHEY and CDR2 SMNVEV (reference sequence). The CDR3 loop is CASSLRSRGNTEAFF. CDR3 DNA: TGTGCCAGCAGTTTGAGGTCCCGGGGGAACACTGAAGCTTTCTTT.